Given below is one T cell receptor beta chain in context. Its specificity is unknown. The record originates from a study of T cell responses to AZD1222 COVID-19 vaccine. Data came from immunoSEQ multiplex PCR; TCRdb stores just in-frame clones and leaves some out. The sample shows around 130,000 clones, around 86% of them seen only once. Regarding the study as a whole: Nearly half of unique spike-specific TCRs reportedly avoided B.1.351 and B.1.1.7 mutated regions.

The receptor comes from an adult who received the AZD1222 COVID-19 vaccine. This specimen was peripheral blood, taken 28 days after the second AZD1222 dose.

The CDR3 protein is CASSQTGTSGFSGSYNEQFF. CDR3 bases: TGCGCCAGCAGCCAGACCGGGACTAGCGGATTCTCCGGCTCCTACAATGAGCAGTTCTTC. The V and J genes are TRBV4-3 and TRBJ2-1, with 11 bases matching TRBD2. Unmatched junction bases numbered 13, after V lost 3 bases and J lost 0 bases. The germline V gene encodes CDR1 LGHNA and CDR2 YSLEER. The CDR3 loop spans 20 amino acids.